One and the same sample provided the 24 T cell receptor beta chains below, sequenced in a study of human T cells and chemical hapten exposure. Time point given: pre-sensitization, week 0. The treatment: therapeutic diphenylcyclopropenone sensitization with weekly scalp DPC. Via MiXCR, TCRdb re-called the RACE reads, giving one row per CDR3 protein. The sample lists 80,000 to 100,000 distinct CDR3 sequences; 10% to 14% were seen once. The specimen comprised whole blood, sampled in connection with sensitization to the hapten diphenylcyclopropenone (DPC). These receptors all come from a woman in her sixties or seventies with alopecia areata. Some clones in this sample may be carry-over from other donors' samples.

This chain uses TRBV6-5 with TRBJ2-6; 7 bases agree with TRBD1. Trimming took 5 bases from V and 2 from J; bases not matched to a gene: 6. CDR1 MNHEY and CDR2 SVGAGI come from the germline V gene. The CDR3 consists of 16 residues. CDR3 DNA: TGTGCCAGCAGTCCAGACAGGGCCCCTGGGGCCAACGTCCTGACTTTC. Translation: CASSPDRAPGANVLTF.

On this clonotype itself: The germline gene is not matched at one end of the junction; a read error may be the cause. The chain employs TRBV5-1 and TRBJ1-1, with D perhaps matching TRBD1 (5 bases). In germline, CDR1 is SGHRS, CDR2 YFSETQ. The CDR3 covers 14 residues. The chain's CDR3 is CASSLVEGNAEAFF. Written as DNA, the CDR3 is TGCGCCAGCAGCTTGGTAGAGGGGAACGCTGAAGCTTTCTTT.

A few counts support this clonotype. V gene TRBV5-5 combines with J gene TRBJ1-4, with a possible D match to TRBD1 (6 bases). V was shortened by 1 base and J by 7 bases, with 14 bases between the two germline ends. CDR3 size: 15 residues. Germline-derived CDR1 and CDR2 are SGHKS and YYEKEE (reference sequence). The CDR3 DNA is TGTGCCAGCAGCTTGAGTGCGGGGGCTGGTGAAAAACTGTTTTTT. Residues: CASSLSAGAGEKLFF.

V is TRBV19 and J is TRBJ1-2, with D perhaps matching TRBD1 (5 bases). The V gene's germline CDR1 is LNHDA and CDR2 SQIVND (reference sequence). Trimming cost V 7 bases and J 2 bases, with 26 bases left between them. CDR3 length: 18 residues. CDR3 sequence (DNA): TGTGCCAGTACCGTCTTGGGGGACGGACTTAAGACCAACTATGGCTACACCTTC. Residues: CASTVLGDGLKTNYGYTF.

Concerning this clonotype: A much larger clone lies one base from this, so it may be a read error. V usage is TRBV20-1 and J usage is TRBJ2-1, with D perhaps TRBD1 or TRBD2 (6 bases each). Germline assignment: CDR1 DFQATT and CDR2 SNEGSKA (reference sequence). V was cut by 6 bases and J by 5 bases, with 14 bases left in between. This CDR3 spans 13 amino acids. CDR3 residues: CSAKGGRHNEQFF. The CDR3 bases are TGCAGTGCGAAGGGGGGCCGGCACAATGAGCAGTTCTTC.

This clonotype showed up many times. CDR3 in amino acids: CASSLTRGQPRSSYNSPLHF. For the CDR3, the DNA is TGTGCCAGCAGCTTGACCAGGGGACAGCCCAGGAGCTCCTATAATTCACCCCTCCACTTT. The chain carries TRBV7-8 and TRBJ1-6; 7 positions agree with TRBD1. After removal of 3 bases from V and 0 bases from J, the junction contained 14 bases not matched to a gene. CDR1 and CDR2 (germline): SGHVS, FQNEAQ. The CDR3 sequence is 20 residues long.

About this clonotype itself: A much bigger clone sits one base away, suggesting this may be a read error. This chain joins TRBV5-1 and TRBJ2-7; D is perhaps TRBD2 (6 bases). Trimming took 4 bases from V and 2 from J, leaving 19 bases between them. Germline CDR1 SGHRS, CDR2 YFSETQ. CDR3 length: 16 amino acids. In DNA, the CDR3 is TGCGCCAGCAGCCGCGGGGCGACAGTGTCTACCTACGAGCAGTACTTC. Translating it yields CASSRGATVSTYEQYF.

This sequence joins TRBV20-1 and TRBJ1-4; TRBD1 agrees at 8 bases. CDR1 is DFQATT, CDR2 SNEGSKA, per germline (reference sequence). The CDR3 is 14 residues long. Unmatched junction bases numbered 11, after V lost 6 bases and J lost 8 bases. CDR3 residues: CSATPDRGREKLFF. The CDR3 nucleotides are TGCAGTGCCACACCCGACAGGGGTCGAGAAAAACTGTTTTTT.

This clonotype has a count of ten or more. The rearrangement joins TRBV3-1 to TRBJ1-2, with D tentatively TRBD1 (5 bases). V was trimmed by 0 bases and J by 8 bases, leaving 10 bases between them. This CDR3 has 13 amino acids. Germline loops: CDR1 LGHDT, CDR2 YNNKEL (reference sequence). CDR3 amino acids: CASSQDIGAGYTF. CDR3 in DNA: TGTGCCAGCAGCCAAGACATCGGGGCAGGCTACACCTTC.

This clonotype has ten or more counts. The gene calls are TRBV5-1 and TRBJ1-4, with TRBD1 matching over 7 bases. The trim removed 0 bases at V and 7 bases at J, leaving 6 bases unmatched. This CDR3 comprises 15 residues. Germline V gene lookup returns CDR1 SGHRS and CDR2 YFSETQ. The chain's CDR3 is CASSLGDRRFEKLFF. CDR3 coding DNA: TGCGCCAGCAGCTTGGGGGACAGACGATTTGAAAAACTGTTTTTT.

Only a few counts were recorded for this clonotype. The V gene is TRBV5-4, the J gene TRBJ2-3, with D perhaps TRBD2 (7 bases). The CDR3 has 15 amino acids. Germline V gives CDR1 SGHNT, CDR2 YYREEE (reference sequence). V was shortened by 4 bases and J by 5 bases, with 17 bases between the two germline ends. This CDR3 is CASSHAGARGDTQYF. The CDR3 bases are TGTGCCAGCAGCCATGCGGGGGCCCGGGGAGATACGCAGTATTTT.

This clonotype was detected only a few times. The gene calls are TRBV7-3 and TRBJ2-1; 10 nucleotides align to TRBD2. CDR1 and CDR2 (germline): SGHTA, FQGTGA. Losses at the gene ends were 5 bases for V and 7 bases for J; bases not matched to a gene: 11. The CDR3 has 16 amino acids. The CDR3: CASSPRAAGGSNEQFF. In nucleotides, the CDR3 is TGTGCCAGCAGCCCCCGGGCAGCGGGGGGGTCGAATGAGCAGTTCTTC.

In its sample, this clonotype was seen a few times. The chain combines TRBV20-1 with TRBJ1-2; a weak D match, TRBD1 (5 bases). The CDR3 is made up of 13 amino acids. Germline V lookup: CDR1 DFQATT, CDR2 SNEGSKA (reference sequence). V lost 1 base and J 5 bases, leaving 11 bases between the germline ends. The CDR3 DNA is TGCAGTGCTAGAGCCCCGACAGAATATGGCTACACCTTC. Translated, it gives CSARAPTEYGYTF.

Judged by abundance, this clonotype is medium-sized. The chain uses TRBV7-3 and TRBJ2-1, with 11 bases that match TRBD2. The CDR3 extends over 15 amino acids. The V and J ends lost 3 bases and 6 bases, in that order; junction bases with no gene match: 4. Per the germline V gene, CDR1 is SGHTA and CDR2 is FQGTGA. CDR3 DNA: TGTGCCAGCAGCTTCCTAGCGGGGGGCTTCAATGAGCAGTTCTTC. It codes for CASSFLAGGFNEQFF.

This clonotype was counted only a few times. The V and J genes are TRBV7-6 and TRBJ2-5, with TRBD2 as a possible D gene (8 bases). Germline CDR1 SGHVS, CDR2 FNYEAQ. This CDR3 has 14 amino acids. Trimming stripped 4 bases from V and 5 bases from J, with 14 bases between. CDR3 protein: CASSSGRGLETQYF. The CDR3 DNA reads TGTGCCAGCAGCTCCGGGAGGGGGCTCGAGACCCAGTACTTC.

The chain recombines TRBV4-3 with TRBJ2-3; D uncertain. The CDR3 is made up of 16 amino acids. CDR1 and CDR2 (germline): LGHNA, YSLEER. V shed 0 bases and J shed 0 bases, with 10 bases lying between them. CDR3 loop: CASSQDAEASTDTQYF. The CDR3 coding sequence is TGCGCCAGCAGCCAAGATGCAGAAGCTAGCACAGATACGCAGTATTTT.

This clonotype was counted ten times or more. This chain joins TRBV10-3 and TRBJ1-3, with D unclear. Germline V lookup: CDR1 ENHRY, CDR2 SYGVKD. Trimming took 3 bases from V and 2 from J, leaving 11 bases between them. The CDR3 runs to 15 residues. The CDR3 is CAISDVVGTGNTIYF. CDR3 DNA sequence: TGTGCCATCAGTGATGTGGTGGGGACTGGAAACACCATATATTTT.

This clonotype was picked up a small number of times. The chain links TRBV20-1 to TRBJ2-3, with TRBD2 identical over 7 bases. Germline CDR1 DFQATT, CDR2 SNEGSKA (reference sequence). Trimming took 3 bases from V and 4 from J; bases not matched to a gene: 7. The CDR3 totals 14 residues. CDR3 DNA: TGCAGTGCTAGTTGGCAGGGAGGGCCAGATACGCAGTATTTT. Its translation: CSASWQGGPDTQYF.

This clonotype was picked up many times. CDR3 DNA: TGTGCCAGCAGCTTTCTCCCCAGGGAAGAGACCCAGTACTTC. Encoded protein: CASSFLPREETQYF. The chain uses TRBV7-8 and TRBJ2-5; a weak D match, TRBD1 (5 bases). CDR1 is SGHVS and CDR2 is FQNEAQ in the germline V gene. The length of the CDR3 is 14 residues. Trimming shortened V by 3 bases and J by 3 bases, and 11 bases separated the two germline ends.

This clonotype appeared a few times. The rearrangement joins TRBV5-5 to TRBJ2-2; TRBD1 might be the D (6 bases). CDR3 size: 18 residues. The germline V gene has CDR1 SGHKS and CDR2 YYEKEE (reference sequence). The V gene lost 4 bases and the J gene lost 5 bases, with 24 bases spanning the gap. CDR3 in DNA: TGTGCCAGCAGCCCCCGACAGGATGAGGGACCGGAAACCGGGGAGCTGTTTTTT. This codes for CASSPRQDEGPETGELFF. The full variable domain, in which reference TRBV5-5 and TRBJ2-2 provide the parts outside the CDR3, is DAGVTQSPTHLIKTRGQQVTLRCSPISGHKSVSWYQQVLGQGPQFIFQYYEKEERGRGNFPDRFSARQFPNYSSELNVNALLLGDSALYLCASSPRQDEGPETGELFFGEGSRLTVL.

This clonotype was counted ten times or more. This chain uses TRBV19 with TRBJ2-3, with 15 bases lining up with TRBD2. The length of the CDR3 is 17 residues. Trimming at V came to 4 bases and at J to 5 bases, leaving 7 bases not matched to a gene. Germline CDR1 and CDR2: LNHDA and SQIVND (reference sequence). CDR3 protein: CASSNGLAGGPEDTQYF. The CDR3 DNA reads as TGTGCCAGTAGTAACGGACTAGCGGGGGGGCCAGAAGATACGCAGTATTTT.

The J gene is TRBJ2-7, the V gene TRBV6-2 or TRBV6-3, with 8 bases matching TRBD2. V lost 7 bases and J lost 1; bases outside the gene matches: 6. The CDR3 extends over 14 amino acids. Germline V CDR1 and CDR2: MNHEY, SVGEGT. CDR3 sequence: CASTSGGLSYEQYF. CDR3 sequence (DNA): TGTGCCAGCACTTCGGGGGGGCTTTCCTACGAGCAGTACTTC.

This clonotype was seen a handful of times. The chain uses TRBV7-9 and TRBJ2-4; D might be TRBD1 or TRBD2, each matching 5 bases. CDR1 SEHNR and CDR2 FQNEAQ come from the germline V gene (reference sequence). This CDR3 has 18 residues. V was cut by 5 bases and J by 2 bases, with 22 bases left in between. CDR3 protein: CASSPHWGTTGTKNIQYF. The CDR3 bases are TGTGCCAGCAGCCCCCATTGGGGGACCACCGGGACCAAAAACATTCAGTACTTC.

In this sample, this clonotype turned up a few times. The chain combines TRBV5-1 with TRBJ1-2, with D tentatively TRBD1 (5 bases). Trimming stripped 1 base from V and 4 bases from J, with 17 bases between. CDR3 size: 16 residues. Looked up from germline, CDR1 is SGHRS and CDR2 is YFSETQ. CDR3 sequence (DNA): TGCGCCAGCAGCTTGTGGGGGGAAGCCGTTTTCTATGGCTACACCTTC. Protein: CASSLWGEAVFYGYTF.